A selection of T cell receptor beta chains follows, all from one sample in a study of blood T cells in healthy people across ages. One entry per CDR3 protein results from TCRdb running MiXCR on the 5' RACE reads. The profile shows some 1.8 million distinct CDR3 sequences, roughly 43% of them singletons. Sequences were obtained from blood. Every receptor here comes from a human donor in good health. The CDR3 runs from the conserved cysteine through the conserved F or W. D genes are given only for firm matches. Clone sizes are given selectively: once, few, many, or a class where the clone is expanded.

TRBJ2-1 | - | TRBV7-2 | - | CAGSLEAGGVGEQFF | TGTGCCGGCAGCTTAGAAGCGGGCGGGGTGGGTGAGCAGTTCTTC
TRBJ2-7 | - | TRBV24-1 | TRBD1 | CATSDSTGNEQYF | TGTGCCACCAGTGACTCGACAGGGAACGAGCAGTACTTC
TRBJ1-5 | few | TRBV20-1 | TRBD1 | CSARPNPGQGTSNQPQHF | TGCAGTGCTAGACCAAACCCGGGACAGGGCACTAGCAATCAGCCCCAGCATTTT
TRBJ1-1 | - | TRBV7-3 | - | CASRLERRGGTEAFF | TGTGCCAGCAGGCTTGAGAGGCGCGGGGGCACTGAAGCTTTCTTT
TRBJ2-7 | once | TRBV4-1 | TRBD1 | CASSQLGTGDYEQYF | TGCGCCAGCAGCCAATTAGGGACAGGGGACTACGAGCAGTACTTC
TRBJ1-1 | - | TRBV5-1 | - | CASSVLQGWNTEAFF | TGCGCCAGCAGCGTTTTACAGGGTTGGAACACTGAAGCTTTCTTT
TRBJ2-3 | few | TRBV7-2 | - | CASSTGLYSTDTQYF | TGTGCCAGCAGCACCGGACTCTACAGCACAGATACGCAGTATTTT
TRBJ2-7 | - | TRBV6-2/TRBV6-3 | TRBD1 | CASSHYLGQGASYEQYF | TGTGCCAGCAGTCACTACCTCGGACAGGGGGCGTCCTACGAGCAGTACTTC
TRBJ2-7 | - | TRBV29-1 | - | CSVMKGGYEQYF | TGCAGCGTCATGAAGGGGGGGTACGAGCAGTACTTC
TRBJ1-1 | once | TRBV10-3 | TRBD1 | CASGADDRGGTEAFF | TGTGCCAGCGGAGCAGATGACAGGGGAGGGACTGAAGCTTTCTTT
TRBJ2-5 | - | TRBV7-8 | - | CASSGGFPETQYF | TGTGCCAGCAGCGGCGGGTTTCCTGAGACCCAGTACTTC
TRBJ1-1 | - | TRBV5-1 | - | CASSYGGVDTEAFF | TGCGCCAGCAGCTACGGTGGGGTGGATACTGAAGCTTTCTTT
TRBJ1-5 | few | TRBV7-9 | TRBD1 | CASSSVGQGQPQHF | TGTGCCAGCAGCTCAGTTGGACAGGGACAGCCCCAGCATTTT
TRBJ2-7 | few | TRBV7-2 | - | CASSQFGKLYEQYF | TGTGCCAGCAGCCAATTCGGGAAGCTCTACGAGCAGTACTTC
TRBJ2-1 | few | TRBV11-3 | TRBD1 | CASSAYRDRAYNEQFF | TGTGCCAGCAGCGCCTACCGGGACAGGGCCTACAATGAGCAGTTCTTC
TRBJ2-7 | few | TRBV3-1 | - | CASSQDLRQYDEQYF | TGTGCCAGCAGCCAAGATCTCCGGCAGTACGACGAGCAGTACTTC
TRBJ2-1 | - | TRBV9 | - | CATRRGAPNEQFF | TGTGCCACCCGGAGGGGGGCGCCCAATGAGCAGTTCTTC
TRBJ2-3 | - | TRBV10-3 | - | CAISSGSPLTDTQYF | TGTGCCATCAGTTCGGGCAGTCCCCTCACAGATACGCAGTATTTT
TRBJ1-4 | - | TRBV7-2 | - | CASNTGTQFEKLFF | TGTGCCAGCAACACTGGGACACAGTTTGAAAAACTGTTTTTT
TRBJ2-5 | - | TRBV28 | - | CVSSFGGGAGETQYF | TGTGTCAGCAGTTTCGGTGGGGGGGCGGGAGAGACCCAGTACTTC
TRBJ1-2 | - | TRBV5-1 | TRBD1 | CASSYTGDHGYTF | TGCGCCAGCAGCTACACAGGGGACCATGGCTACACCTTC
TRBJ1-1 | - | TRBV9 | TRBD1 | CASSEGGGQEMMNTEAFF | TGTGCCAGCAGCGAAGGGGGAGGACAGGAAATGATGAACACTGAAGCTTTCTTT
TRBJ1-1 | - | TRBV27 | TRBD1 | CASSPPGQGKAFF | TGTGCCAGCAGCCCACCGGGACAGGGAAAAGCTTTCTTT
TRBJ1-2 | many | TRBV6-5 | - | CASRNYIAYTF | TGTGCCAGCAGGAATTACATCGCCTACACCTTC
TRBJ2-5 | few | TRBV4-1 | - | CASSQALELQETQYF | TGCGCCAGCAGCCAAGCACTCGAGCTCCAAGAGACCCAGTACTTC
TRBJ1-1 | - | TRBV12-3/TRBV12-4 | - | CASSSLGGTEAFF | TGTGCCAGCAGTTCCTTAGGTGGCACTGAAGCTTTCTTT
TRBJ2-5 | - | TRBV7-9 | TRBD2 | CASTSGGSGETQYF | TGTGCCAGCACCAGCGGGGGAAGTGGGGAGACCCAGTACTTC
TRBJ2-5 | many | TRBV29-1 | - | CSVLREETQYF | TGCAGCGTCCTCAGGGAAGAGACCCAGTACTTC
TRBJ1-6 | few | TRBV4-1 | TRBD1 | CASSQGDRELDSPLHF | TGCGCCAGCAGCCAAGGGGACAGGGAATTGGATTCACCCCTCCACTTT
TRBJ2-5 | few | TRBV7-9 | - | CASSSVLGAVFQETQYF | TGTGCCAGCAGCTCCGTGCTTGGGGCGGTCTTTCAAGAGACCCAGTACTTC
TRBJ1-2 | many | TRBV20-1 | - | CSARGGMGGNGYTF | TGCAGTGCTAGAGGGGGTATGGGGGGGAATGGCTACACCTTC
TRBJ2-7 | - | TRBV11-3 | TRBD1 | CASSPRQGQNEQYF | TGTGCCAGCAGCCCCAGACAGGGGCAAAACGAGCAGTACTTC
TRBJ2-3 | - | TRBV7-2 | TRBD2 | CASSSASGGAADTQYF | TGTGCCAGCAGCTCCGCTAGCGGGGGGGCCGCAGATACGCAGTATTTT
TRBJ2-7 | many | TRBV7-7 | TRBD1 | CASSLRTGGFYEQYF | TGTGCCAGCAGCTTGAGGACAGGGGGCTTCTACGAGCAGTACTTC
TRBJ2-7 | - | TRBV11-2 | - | CASSSFQGIDPYEQYF | TGTGCCAGCAGCTCATTTCAGGGAATAGACCCCTACGAGCAGTACTTC